A single sample is the source of the 6 T cell receptor beta chains below, sequenced in a study of blood T cell repertoires in COVID-19 (dated by TCRdb to the early 2020s). Receptors were amplified or captured by the immunoSEQ multiplex PCR assay. What TCRdb holds here is the immuneACCESS table cut down to in-frame rearrangements. Part of the clones is not present; checked against another copy, under half of the missing clones reflect an unresolved V gene, and the others are unexplained. The table for this sample lists under 150,000 clones; roughly 85% of them were counted only once. Jointly, the top ten make up around 3.2% of the sample. The sample was PBMCs or T cells enriched from blood (not recorded which). Receptors originate from a woman between 50 and 59 years old who had recovered from COVID-19.

This sequence joins TRBV2 and TRBJ1-1, with D possibly being TRBD1 (6 bases). The ends were cut back, 9 bases at V and 0 bases at J, with 23 bases in the middle. Germline values: CDR1 SNHLY, CDR2 FYNNEI. The CDR3 extends over 17 amino acids. The CDR3: CARRSGLKTGLNTEAFF. CDR3 in DNA: TGTGCCAGGAGGTCTGGCCTAAAGACAGGATTGAACACTGAAGCTTTCTTT.

This clone was counted a single time. This chain uses TRBV20-1 with TRBJ2-1; no clear D gene. CDR3 length equals 8 residues. Germline V gene data show CDR1 as DFQATT and CDR2 as SNEGSKA (reference sequence). Trimming took off 3 bases at V and 15 bases at J, with 6 bases between the two ends. The CDR3 region is CSASLRFF. Here the CDR3 DNA reads TGCAGTGCTAGCCTGCGGTTCTTC.

The V call is TRBV3-1 (or the pseudogene TRBV3-2), the J call TRBJ2-3, with TRBD2 matching over 8 bases. The CDR3 contains 13 residues. After removal of 2 bases from V and 10 bases from J, the junction contained 5 bases not matched to a gene. Germline assignment: CDR1 LGHDT and CDR2 YNNKEL (reference sequence). The CDR3 DNA follows: TGTGCCAGCAGCCAACCCCCGGGACTAGCGCAGTATTTT. Its protein product is CASSQPPGLAQYF.

This clone has only a few counts. Other DNA sequences within the sample encode an identical CDR3. The chain links TRBV3-1 (or the pseudogene TRBV3-2) to TRBJ1-4; D remains ambiguous. Per germline, CDR1 LGHDT and CDR2 YNNKEL (reference sequence). The CDR3 is 13 residues long. The V end lost 0 bases, the J end lost 7 bases, and 6 bases lay between the germline ends. The CDR3 protein is CASSQDRGEKLFF. Written as DNA, the CDR3 is TGTGCCAGCAGCCAAGATCGAGGTGAAAAACTGTTTTTT.

This chain's CDR3 is CASGQGADQPQHF. The DNA for the CDR3 is TGTGCCAGCGGACAGGGGGCGGATCAGCCCCAGCATTTT. The rearrangement uses TRBV12-3 or TRBV12-4 and TRBJ1-5, with 11 positions matching TRBD1. The CDR3 sequence is 13 residues long. Germline trimming cut 8 bases from V and 5 bases from J; bases unmatched to any gene: 2.

This clone was seen a single time. V usage is TRBV19 and J usage is TRBJ1-5; D call uncertain. Germline lookup yields CDR1 LNHDA and CDR2 SQIVND (reference sequence). CDR3 size: 12 residues. The CDR3, as DNA: TGTGCTTGTGGTGCAGCGAATGTGCCCCAGCATTTT. This translates into CACGAANVPQHF. The full variable domain, rest sourced from reference TRBV19 and TRBJ1-5, is DGGITQSPKYLFRKEGQNVTLSCEQNLNHDAMYWYRQDPGQGLRLIYYSQIVNDFQKGDIAEGYSVSREKKESFPLTVTSAQKNPTAFYLCACGAANVPQHFGDGTRLSIL.